This T cell receptor beta chain was captured in a study of shared clonotypes between healthy human individuals. This clone was observed once. Its specificity is unknown. This CDR3 comprises 18 residues. The germline V gene has CDR1 MDHEN and CDR2 SYDVKM. V shed 3 bases, J shed 1 base, and the junction held 12 bases outside the gene matches. Profiled with immunoSEQ multiplex PCR; TCRdb holds only in-frame clones, not every one. The table records about 2,200,000 clones, more than 85% of them present only once. Whole-study findings and limits: When naive CD4 clonotypes were compared across a few donors, about 4.8% were shared.

Positive CCR7 selection of CD45RO-negative cells yielded the naive CD8 cells, and terminally differentiated effector memory CD45RA+ cells were excluded. Material for sequencing was naive CD8+ T cells from PBMCs. The V gene is TRBV28, the J gene TRBJ1-5, with TRBD1 matching over 7 bases. The receptor comes from a man aged 18 to 30 in good health. Some clones in this sample may be carry-over from other donors' samples. CDR3 in DNA: TGTGCCAGCAGTTTGGACAGGAGGGGACCTTGGAGCAATCAGCCCCAGCATTTT. Translated: CASSLDRRGPWSNQPQHF.